These T cell receptor beta chains were read from a single sample in a study of blood T cells in healthy people across ages. TCRdb re-derived calls from the 5' RACE reads in MiXCR, one entry per CDR3 protein. The repertoire includes roughly 550,000 distinct CDR3 sequences, less than 25% of them detected once, and 8.5% to 9.5% sits in the top ten. These same records also appear under a second study, on T cells of mothers and their children.

The sequenced material came from blood. Receptors were obtained from a boy younger than 18 in good health. Both conserved end residues are part of each CDR3. The order of the fields is clone size, D gene, V gene, J gene, CDR3 DNA, CDR3 protein. A D gene is named only where the DNA matches it firmly. The listing skips clone size in some rows; elsewhere it reads once, few, many or a size class.

clone_size: few
d_call: NA
v_call: TRBV4-2
j_call: TRBJ1-4
cdr3_nt: TGTGCCAGCAGCCACCTGTCTGAAAAACTGTTTTTT
cdr3_aa: CASSHLSEKLFF

clone_size: NA
d_call: NA
v_call: TRBV20-1
j_call: TRBJ1-5
cdr3_nt: TGCAGTGCTAGAGATCCTGTAGAAATAAATCAGCCCCAGCATTTT
cdr3_aa: CSARDPVEINQPQHF

clone_size: NA
d_call: TRBD1
v_call: TRBV7-9
j_call: TRBJ2-3
cdr3_nt: TGTGCCAGCAGCTATCTACTGGGACAGGGGACAGATACGCAGTATTTT
cdr3_aa: CASSYLLGQGTDTQYF

clone_size: few
d_call: NA
v_call: TRBV28
j_call: TRBJ2-7
cdr3_nt: TGTGCCAGCAGTGAACTAAACTACGAGCAGTACTTC
cdr3_aa: CASSELNYEQYF

clone_size: NA
d_call: TRBD1
v_call: TRBV2
j_call: TRBJ2-1
cdr3_nt: TGTGCCAGCAAGGACAGGGGTTACAATGAGCAGTTCTTC
cdr3_aa: CASKDRGYNEQFF

clone_size: few
d_call: NA
v_call: TRBV4-3
j_call: TRBJ2-7
cdr3_nt: TGCGCCAGCAGCCCGTACACTAGGGGTGAGCAGTACTTC
cdr3_aa: CASSPYTRGEQYF

clone_size: few
d_call: TRBD1
v_call: TRBV28
j_call: TRBJ1-1
cdr3_nt: TGTGCCAGCAGGCCGTTACAGGGGACTGAAGCTTTCTTT
cdr3_aa: CASRPLQGTEAFF

clone_size: few
d_call: NA
v_call: TRBV7-7
j_call: TRBJ2-2
cdr3_nt: TGTGCTAGCAGCTTAACAGCAGGCGGGGAGCTGTTTTTT
cdr3_aa: CASSLTAGGELFF

clone_size: few
d_call: NA
v_call: TRBV25-1
j_call: TRBJ2-1
cdr3_nt: TGTGCCAGCAGTGTTGGGGCGTCGTTCCTTGGTGAGCAGTTCTTC
cdr3_aa: CASSVGASFLGEQFF

clone_size: NA
d_call: NA
v_call: TRBV7-9
j_call: TRBJ1-6
cdr3_nt: TGTGCCAGCAGCTTAGCGGGCAGAAGTACCTATAATTCACCCCTCCACTTT
cdr3_aa: CASSLAGRSTYNSPLHF

clone_size: NA
d_call: TRBD1
v_call: TRBV4-3
j_call: TRBJ2-1
cdr3_nt: TGCGCCAGCAGCCAGGTTCTACCGGGACAGGTGGTCAATGAGCAGTTCTTC
cdr3_aa: CASSQVLPGQVVNEQFF

clone_size: NA
d_call: NA
v_call: TRBV7-9
j_call: TRBJ2-5
cdr3_nt: TGTGCCAGCATCGCCGAGGGCTACTATAAAGAGACCCAGTACTTC
cdr3_aa: CASIAEGYYKETQYF

clone_size: few
d_call: NA
v_call: TRBV7-2
j_call: TRBJ2-4
cdr3_nt: TGTGCCAGCAGCTTTACAGGGGGCGGGGGGAACATTCAGTACTTC
cdr3_aa: CASSFTGGGGNIQYF

clone_size: NA
d_call: TRBD1
v_call: TRBV6-1
j_call: TRBJ1-3
cdr3_nt: TGTGCCAGCACTAAGGGACAGGGGGCTTACGGAAACACCATATATTTT
cdr3_aa: CASTKGQGAYGNTIYF

clone_size: few
d_call: NA
v_call: TRBV7-8
j_call: TRBJ1-1
cdr3_nt: TGTGCCAGCAGTAAGGCACAGGGTGTAAACACTGAAGCTTTCTTT
cdr3_aa: CASSKAQGVNTEAFF

clone_size: many
d_call: NA
v_call: TRBV10-3
j_call: TRBJ2-7
cdr3_nt: TGTGCCATCAGTGAGTCGATTGGAGGAACCGAGCAGTACTTC
cdr3_aa: CAISESIGGTEQYF

clone_size: NA
d_call: NA
v_call: TRBV7-2
j_call: TRBJ2-3
cdr3_nt: TGTGCCAGCGGCACTACAGATACGCAGTATTTT
cdr3_aa: CASGTTDTQYF

clone_size: few
d_call: NA
v_call: TRBV29-1
j_call: TRBJ1-2
cdr3_nt: TGCAGCGTTGAAGCACAGAATGGCTACACCTTC
cdr3_aa: CSVEAQNGYTF

clone_size: NA
d_call: NA
v_call: TRBV27
j_call: TRBJ2-7
cdr3_nt: TGTGCCAGCAGTTTATCCCCCTACCGTCGACCAGGGACATACGAGCAGTACTTC
cdr3_aa: CASSLSPYRRPGTYEQYF

clone_size: NA
d_call: NA
v_call: TRBV20-1
j_call: TRBJ2-7
cdr3_nt: TGCAGTGTTCCCTCCGGCGGACTCTCCTACGAGCAGTACTTC
cdr3_aa: CSVPSGGLSYEQYF

clone_size: many
d_call: NA
v_call: TRBV7-2
j_call: TRBJ1-2
cdr3_nt: TGTGCCAGCAGTTTACAGGGCTACGGCTACACCTTC
cdr3_aa: CASSLQGYGYTF

clone_size: NA
d_call: NA
v_call: TRBV6-1
j_call: TRBJ1-4
cdr3_nt: TGTGCCAGCAGAGTCTCTTGGGGGTCTAATGAAAAACTGTTTTTT
cdr3_aa: CASRVSWGSNEKLFF

clone_size: few
d_call: NA
v_call: TRBV7-9
j_call: TRBJ1-4
cdr3_nt: TGTGCCAGCACCGTGTCGGGGGGCGAGGAAAAACTGTTTTTT
cdr3_aa: CASTVSGGEEKLFF

clone_size: NA
d_call: NA
v_call: TRBV4-3
j_call: TRBJ1-4
cdr3_nt: TGCGCCAGCATCCAAAGGGCGACAGTAACTAATGAAAAACTGTTTTTT
cdr3_aa: CASIQRATVTNEKLFF

clone_size: few
d_call: TRBD2
v_call: TRBV6-4
j_call: TRBJ2-3
cdr3_nt: TGTGCCAGCAGTGAAGCAGCGGGGGGCACAGATACGCAGTATTTT
cdr3_aa: CASSEAAGGTDTQYF

clone_size: NA
d_call: NA
v_call: TRBV20-1
j_call: TRBJ2-7
cdr3_nt: TGCAGTGCTAGAGTAAAGGGGGACGAGCAGTACTTC
cdr3_aa: CSARVKGDEQYF

clone_size: NA
d_call: TRBD1
v_call: TRBV11-2
j_call: TRBJ2-7
cdr3_nt: TGTGCCAGCAGCTTACGGACAGGGTTTTGGTTTTACGAGCAGTACTTC
cdr3_aa: CASSLRTGFWFYEQYF

clone_size: NA
d_call: NA
v_call: TRBV9
j_call: TRBJ1-2
cdr3_nt: TGTGCCAGCAGCGCACCTTGGCAAGATGGCTACACCTTC
cdr3_aa: CASSAPWQDGYTF

clone_size: few
d_call: NA
v_call: TRBV4-1
j_call: TRBJ2-5
cdr3_nt: TGCGCCAGCAGCCTATCGGTGGGAGAGACCCAGTACTTC
cdr3_aa: CASSLSVGETQYF

clone_size: few
d_call: NA
v_call: TRBV27
j_call: TRBJ2-2
cdr3_nt: TGTGCCAGCACGGGGTCGGACACCGGGGAGCTGTTTTTT
cdr3_aa: CASTGSDTGELFF

clone_size: few
d_call: TRBD2
v_call: TRBV3-1
j_call: TRBJ2-1
cdr3_nt: TGTGCCAGCAGCCCCGTCAGCGGGAACTACAATGAGCAGTTCTTC
cdr3_aa: CASSPVSGNYNEQFF

clone_size: few
d_call: NA
v_call: TRBV4-3
j_call: TRBJ2-1
cdr3_nt: TGCGCCAGCAGCCAAGGAACCGGAGAGAGCTCCTACAATGAGCAGTTCTTC
cdr3_aa: CASSQGTGESSYNEQFF

clone_size: NA
d_call: NA
v_call: TRBV15
j_call: TRBJ1-5
cdr3_nt: TGTGCCACCAGCAGTGGGGCCGTCCCCTCCGGGCCCCAGCATTTT
cdr3_aa: CATSSGAVPSGPQHF

clone_size: NA
d_call: NA
v_call: TRBV5-5
j_call: TRBJ1-3
cdr3_nt: TGTGCCAGCAGCTTTCGTTTGTCCCCCGGAAACACCATATATTTT
cdr3_aa: CASSFRLSPGNTIYF

clone_size: few
d_call: TRBD1
v_call: TRBV5-7
j_call: TRBJ2-1
cdr3_nt: TGTGCCAGCAGCCGAGGACAGGGGGCAATTAATGAGCAGTTCTTC
cdr3_aa: CASSRGQGAINEQFF

clone_size: NA
d_call: TRBD2
v_call: TRBV20-1
j_call: TRBJ2-5
cdr3_nt: TGCAGTGCTGTGGGGCGGGGGGGCCAAGAGACCCAGTACTTC
cdr3_aa: CSAVGRGGQETQYF

clone_size: few
d_call: TRBD1
v_call: TRBV7-9
j_call: TRBJ1-1
cdr3_nt: TGTGCCAGCAGCCGCCGGGACAGGGGGGTTAAGGACACTGAAGCTTTCTTT
cdr3_aa: CASSRRDRGVKDTEAFF

clone_size: NA
d_call: TRBD2
v_call: TRBV5-1
j_call: TRBJ2-5
cdr3_nt: TGCGCCAGCAGCTCTGGACTAGCGGGGGGAAGAAGAGAGACCCAGTACTTC
cdr3_aa: CASSSGLAGGRRETQYF

clone_size: NA
d_call: NA
v_call: TRBV20-1
j_call: TRBJ2-5
cdr3_nt: TGCAGTGCAACTACCCCCGGGACACCTCACGAGACCCAGTACTTC
cdr3_aa: CSATTPGTPHETQYF

clone_size: NA
d_call: NA
v_call: TRBV6-4
j_call: TRBJ2-1
cdr3_nt: TGTGCCAGCAGTTTGGTGCGGAGAACCTACAATGAGCAGTTCTTC
cdr3_aa: CASSLVRRTYNEQFF

clone_size: NA
d_call: NA
v_call: TRBV20-1
j_call: TRBJ2-2
cdr3_nt: TGCAGTGCAATTCAGGGGCAGGCGAACACCGGGGAGCTGTTTTTT
cdr3_aa: CSAIQGQANTGELFF

clone_size: few
d_call: NA
v_call: TRBV27
j_call: TRBJ1-2
cdr3_nt: TGTGCCAGCAGTCCGGACGGAGCCTATGGCTATACCTTC
cdr3_aa: CASSPDGAYGYTF

clone_size: NA
d_call: TRBD1
v_call: TRBV28
j_call: TRBJ1-2
cdr3_nt: TGTGCCAGCAGAGCGCCGACAGGGGGCAACTATGGCTACACCTTC
cdr3_aa: CASRAPTGGNYGYTF